The next 3 T cell receptor beta chains were all read from a single sample in a study of blood T cell repertoires in COVID-19. Method: immunoSEQ multiplex PCR; TCRdb's copy keeps in-frame clones and lacks some. The profile shows fewer than 350,000 clones, about 88% of them singletons. The sample consisted of peripheral blood. The receptors originated from a woman in her sixties or seventies with COVID-19, enrolled during active disease.

The table lists this clone with a few counts. The chain links TRBV5-1 to TRBJ2-3; D not resolved. Trimming took 2 bases from V and 1 from J, leaving 8 bases between them. Germline V gene sequence: CDR1 SGHRS, CDR2 YFSETQ. CDR3 size: 14 residues. The CDR3, as DNA: TGCGCCAGCAGCTTAGACTCCCGCACAGATACGCAGTATTTT. Translated, it gives CASSLDSRTDTQYF.

The genes are TRBV4-2 and TRBJ2-1; 8 bases match TRBD2. The V segment lost 0 bases and the J segment 7 bases; nucleotides outside the gene matches: 5. CDR1 and CDR2 from the germline V gene are LGHNA and YNFKEQ. The CDR3 loop spans 15 amino acids. The CDR3 DNA reads TGTGCCAGCAGCCAAGATGGGACTAGAGGGAATGAGCAGTTCTTC. Amino acid sequence: CASSQDGTRGNEQFF.

The chain employs TRBV21-1 and TRBJ2-7; the D call in the table, TRBD1, was not verified against the DNA. TRBV21-1 constitutes a pseudogene. This CDR3 region has 15 residues. The CDR3 spells CASSKVGQSCYEQYF. CDR3 DNA sequence: TGTGCCAGCAGCAAAGTGGGACAGTCCTGCTACGAGCAGTACTTC.